This T cell receptor beta chain is from a study of Ad26.COV2.S vaccination and SARS-CoV-2 variants. TCRdb's copy holds only in-frame clones and misses some; the assay was immunoSEQ multiplex PCR. The table shows about 680,000 clones, with 89% occurring only once. Sample treatment: over 15 received Ad26.COV2.S at low or high dose, single or two shots; roughly five received placebo; per-sample allocation not given. After the first vaccine or placebo injection, samples were drawn on day 63. The germline V gene encodes CDR1 SGHTA and CDR2 FQGNSA. V was trimmed by 5 bases and J by 8 bases, leaving 13 bases between them. CDR3 size: 13 residues.

The receptor was isolated from a person aged 18 to 59 who received the Ad26.COV2.S COVID-19 vaccine or a placebo. Sequencing was performed on peripheral blood, taken in a trial of Ad26.COV2.S vaccine versus placebo. This chain joins TRBV7-2 and TRBJ2-4; possibly TRBD2 for D (5 bases). CDR3 sequence: CASSLRTGDIQYF. The CDR3 DNA sequence: TGTGCCAGCAGCCTACGGACTGGGGACATTCAGTACTTC.